Below, 13 T cell receptor beta chains from the same sample are listed, as sequenced in a study of tumor-infiltrating lymphocytes in primary liver carcinoma (TCRdb year 2017). TCRdb lists the instrument as Illumina HiSeq 2500. TCRbeta-specific cDNA was reverse-transcribed from approximately 460 ng total RNA using a constant-region primer and ProtoScript II reverse transcriptase. TCRbeta libraries were built with three nested multiplex PCR rounds, a slightly modified ARM-PCR procedure. Multiplex TRBV1-TRBV30 forward primers and a Cbeta reverse primer were used in the first two PCR rounds, each of which was run for around 9 cycles. Using fastp trimming at Q25 and MiXCR clonotype assembly, TCRdb reanalyzed the public sequencing data and kept in-frame beta chains. Rows matching on CDR3 protein sequence are summarized as one entry with the most common DNA and genes. This sample gives approximately 300,000 distinct CDR3 sequences in total; 65% of them show up just once. The ten biggest clones cover roughly 9% of the sample.

Blood RNA was extracted from unsorted whole blood using TRIzol reagent, and germline DNA was obtained with the DNeasy Blood & Tissue kit. The sample taken for sequencing was peripheral blood. The source of these receptors is a man aged 40-49 years with primary liver carcinoma and hepatitis B virus infection.

The chain recombines TRBV24-1 with TRBJ2-3; a possible D gene is TRBD2 (5 bases). This CDR3 contains 15 residues. Per germline, CDR1 KGHDR and CDR2 SFDVKD. Trimming took 0 bases from V and 4 from J, leaving 10 bases between them. As DNA, the CDR3 is TGTGCCACCAGTGATTTGCGAGGGAGCTCAGATACGCAGTATTTT. It encodes CATSDLRGSSDTQYF.

Concerning this clonotype itself: A much larger clone differs by one base, so this may be a read error. The genes are TRBV6-6 and TRBJ2-3; the D is unclear. Germline CDR1 is MNHNY and CDR2 is SVGAGI (reference sequence). The CDR3 is 15 residues long. Deletions cut 0 bases from V and 4 bases from J, with 11 bases between. As DNA, the CDR3 is TGTGCCAGCAGTTACTCGGCGTCAGAGTCAGATACGCAGTATTTT. Residues: CASSYSASESDTQYF.

This chain connects TRBV13 to TRBJ2-7; 9 bases align to TRBD2. From germline, CDR1 is PRHDT and CDR2 FYEKMQ (reference sequence). This CDR3 has 15 residues. Trimming took 0 bases from V and 6 from J; bases not matched to a gene: 6. The CDR3 loop is CASSLGDPAGGEQYF. CDR3 bases: TGTGCCAGCAGCTTAGGCGATCCAGCGGGAGGCGAGCAGTACTTC.

This clonotype was observed many times. The rearrangement uses TRBV5-6 and TRBJ2-2; D perhaps matches TRBD2 (5 bases). CDR3 length: 16 amino acids. Per germline, CDR1 SGHDT and CDR2 YYEEEE. Trimming left V 2 bases short and J 3 bases short, with 14 bases between. Written as DNA, the CDR3 is TGTGCCAGCAGCTTCCCCCTGAGCGGAGACACCGGGGAGCTGTTTTTT. Amino acids: CASSFPLSGDTGELFF.

This clonotype was observed a few times. The chain employs TRBV30 and TRBJ2-3; D is ambiguous. The CDR3 sequence is 14 residues long. Germline CDR1 and CDR2: GTSNPN and SVGIG (reference sequence). V lost 4 bases and J 2 bases, leaving 13 bases between the germline ends. The CDR3 bases are TGTGCCTGGAATTTAGGGTTCCTCACAGATACGCAGTATTTT. Translated, it gives CAWNLGFLTDTQYF.

This clonotype was picked up a small number of times. Given a much more abundant clone one base away, this may be a read error. This sequence joins TRBV4-2 and TRBJ1-4; D is ambiguous. Trimming left V 4 bases short and J 8 bases short, with 14 bases between. CDR1 and CDR2 (germline): LGHNA, YNFKEQ. This CDR3 has 14 amino acids. This CDR3 is CASSRSEVEEKLFF. CDR3 coding DNA: TGTGCCAGCAGCCGGTCCGAGGTGGAGGAAAAACTGTTTTTT.

As for this clonotype: This may come from a read error, since a much larger clone is one base off. The chain couples TRBV14 to TRBJ2-1, with D possibly being TRBD2 (6 bases). The CDR3 loop spans 13 amino acids. CDR1 is SGHDN, CDR2 FVKESK, per germline. The CDR3 loop is CACSQDRRGEQFF. Written as DNA, the CDR3 is TGTGCCTGCAGCCAAGACCGGCGGGGAGAGCAGTTCTTC.

With respect to this clonotype: Sequence at one end of the junction differs from germline and may be a read error. The chain combines TRBV4-3 with TRBJ2-1, with TRBD2 as a possible D gene (6 bases). The germline V gene encodes CDR1 LGHNA and CDR2 YSLEER. The length of the CDR3 is 15 residues. Here the CDR3 DNA reads TGCGCCAGCAGCCAAGATGTGGCGGGATGGAATGTGCAGTTCTTC. The encoded protein is CASSQDVAGWNVQFF.

This clonotype was recorded many times. The chain uses TRBV29-1 and TRBJ2-4; 7 nucleotides agree with TRBD1. This CDR3 has 11 amino acids. Germline values: CDR1 SQVTM, CDR2 ANQGSEA. The junction had 5 bases not matched to a gene; V was cut back by 7 bases and J by 8 bases. The CDR3 DNA is TGCAGCGCAAGACAGGGTTACATTCAGTACTTC. This sequence encodes CSARQGYIQYF.

About this clonotype itself: Just one base apart from a much larger clone, this may be a read error. The V gene is TRBV12-3 or TRBV12-4, the J gene TRBJ1-2; D is unclear. This CDR3 is built from 14 residues. Trimming took off 7 bases at V and 3 bases at J, with 15 bases between the two ends. The CDR3 here is CASTSGLPYYGYTF. In DNA, the CDR3 is TGTGCCAGCACTTCGGGCCTACCCTACTATGGCTACACCTTC.

This clonotype was recorded many times. CDR3 coding DNA: TGTGCCAGCAGCTTAGGGACAGGGTCCACCGGGGAGCTGTTTTTT. This gives the protein CASSLGTGSTGELFF. V is TRBV11-2 and J is TRBJ2-2; TRBD1 agrees at 8 bases. Germline V CDR1 and CDR2: SGHAT, FQNNGV. The CDR3 consists of 15 residues. V dropped 1 base and J dropped 4; count of bases not matched to a gene: 2. Using reference TRBV11-2 and TRBJ2-2 for the parts outside the CDR3, the full variable domain is EAGVAQSPRYKIIEKRQSVAFWCNPISGHATLYWYQQILGQGPKLLIQFQNNGVVDDSQLPKDRFSAERLKGVDSTLKIQPAKLEDSAVYLCASSLGTGSTGELFFGEGSRLTVL.

This clonotype was detected only a few times. The chain joins TRBV5-1 to TRBJ2-7, with a possible D match to TRBD1 (6 bases). Trimming left V 2 bases short and J 3 bases short, with 12 bases between. Germline values: CDR1 SGHRS, CDR2 YFSETQ. The CDR3 runs 14 residues. The CDR3: CASSFGQGNYEQYF. CDR3 coding DNA: TGCGCCAGCAGCTTTGGGCAGGGGAACTACGAGCAGTACTTC.

The chain recombines TRBV11-3 with TRBJ2-1; 8 bases fit TRBD2. The CDR3 is 15 residues long. CDR1 SGHNT and CDR2 YENEEA come from the germline V gene. Trimming at V came to 5 bases and at J to 7 bases, leaving 10 bases not matched to a gene. This CDR3 is CASSAGTREINEQFF. CDR3 coding DNA: TGTGCCAGCAGCGCCGGGACTAGAGAGATTAATGAGCAGTTCTTC.